Shown below are 30 T cell receptor beta chains from a single sample sequenced in a study of OX40 agonist ivuxolimab in advanced cancers. Data came from immunoSEQ multiplex PCR; TCRdb stores just in-frame clones and leaves some out. The sample has 90,000 to 100,000 clones; about 96% are singletons. The starting material was CD4+ or CD8+ T cells sorted from blood, obtained in a trial of the OX40 agonist ivuxolimab. Receptors originate from an adult with an advanced solid tumor such as melanoma, head and neck, liver or kidney cancer.

The rearrangement joins TRBV28 to TRBJ1-4; 7 nucleotides line up with TRBD1. The germline gives CDR1 MDHEN, CDR2 SYDVKM. The CDR3 is made up of 13 amino acids. J lost 14 bases, V lost 6 bases, and 12 bases had no gene match. For the CDR3, the DNA is TGTGCCAGCAGCATGACAGGGAGCTTATTGCTGTTTTTT. Its protein is CASSMTGSLLLFF.

This clone was seen just once. The rearrangement links TRBV9 to TRBJ2-3; 13 positions match TRBD2. The V gene's germline CDR1 is SGDLS and CDR2 YYNGEE. The CDR3 is 18 amino acids. The trim removed 0 bases at V and 6 bases at J, leaving 10 bases unmatched. The CDR3 spells CASSVDPRTSGRMDTQYF. In DNA, the CDR3 is TGTGCCAGCAGCGTAGACCCGCGGACTAGCGGGAGAATGGATACGCAGTATTTT. Full variable domain (remainder filled in from reference TRBV9 and TRBJ2-3): DSGVTQTPKHLITATGQRVTLRCSPRSGDLSVYWYQQSLDQGLQFLIQYYNGEERAKGNILERFSAQQFPDLHSELNLSSLELGDSALYFCASSVDPRTSGRMDTQYFGPGTRLTVL.

This clone appeared a single time. J is TRBJ2-7 and V is TRBV6-4; TRBD2 agrees at 7 bases. CDR1 and CDR2 (germline): MRHNA, SNTAGT. The CDR3 is 13 amino acids. V lost 10 bases to trimming and J lost 6 bases; unmatched junction nucleotides: 12. CDR3 residues: CATSIGERGEQYF. CDR3 DNA: TGTGCCACCTCTATTGGGGAGCGGGGCGAGCAGTACTTC.

The rearrangement links TRBV28 to TRBJ2-7, with D maybe TRBD1 (5 bases). The CDR3 has 15 residues. Trimming took off 6 bases at V and 4 bases at J, with 19 bases between the two ends. From germline, CDR1 is MDHEN and CDR2 SYDVKM. CDR3 in DNA: TGTGCCAGCAGACCATCTGACAGAGCTACGTACGAGCAGTACTTC. Translating it yields CASRPSDRATYEQYF.

This rearrangement joins TRBV5-6 to TRBJ2-5; TRBD1 matches 9 bases. The germline CDR1 and CDR2 sequences are SGHDT and YYEEEE. This CDR3 has 14 residues. V lost 4 bases, J lost 5 bases, and 6 bases stayed unmatched. CDR3 sequence (DNA): TGTGCCAGCAGCGAGGTGACAGGGGGGGAGACCCAGTACTTC. Its translation is CASSEVTGGETQYF.

The rearrangement joins TRBV6-5 to TRBJ1-1; no firm D call. Germline V CDR1 and CDR2: MNHEY, SVGAGI. The CDR3 has 12 amino acids. V was pared by 4 bases and J by 7 bases, with 10 bases between. In DNA form, the CDR3 reads TGTGCCAGCAGTTCGGACCTAGGTGAAGCTTTCTTT. Translation gives CASSSDLGEAFF.

V usage is TRBV28 and J usage is TRBJ1-5; D might be TRBD1 (5 bases). Germline loops: CDR1 MDHEN, CDR2 SYDVKM. V was clipped by 2 bases and J by 4 bases, with 12 bases between them. There are 15 residues in the CDR3. The CDR3 loop is CASSLRRGRNQPQHF. CDR3 nucleotide sequence: TGTGCCAGCAGTTTAAGGAGGGGACGGAATCAGCCCCAGCATTTT.

The table lists this clone with a count of one. The rearrangement links TRBV7-2 to TRBJ2-6, with a weak D call TRBD1 (6 bases). V was clipped by 4 bases and J by 0 bases, with 19 bases between them. Germline V gene data show CDR1 as SGHTA and CDR2 as FQGNSA. This CDR3 has 19 residues. CDR3 sequence reads: CASSWGTGTLASGANVLTF. The CDR3 bases are TGTGCCAGCAGCTGGGGTACCGGGACACTCGCCTCTGGGGCCAACGTCCTGACTTTC.

This rearrangement joins TRBV5-1 to TRBJ2-7; 7 positions match TRBD2. Germline assignment: CDR1 SGHRS and CDR2 YFSETQ. The CDR3 spans 16 residues. The V segment lost 0 bases and the J segment 0 bases; nucleotides outside the gene matches: 6. The CDR3: CASSLVSGAYSYEQYF. Written as DNA, the CDR3 is TGCGCCAGCAGCTTGGTAAGCGGGGCGTACTCCTACGAGCAGTACTTC. The whole variable domain, filled in from reference TRBV5-1 and TRBJ2-7, reads KAGVTQTPRYLIKTRGQQVTLSCSPISGHRSVSWYQQTPGQGLQFLFEYFSETQRNKGNFPGRFSGRQFSNSRSEMNVSTLELGDSALYLCASSLVSGAYSYEQYFGPGTRLTVT.

Here the CDR3 DNA reads TGTGCCAGCACCCACGACAGGGGCGGGTTGGATGGCTACACCTTC. As protein: CASTHDRGGLDGYTF. The rearrangement links TRBV6-5 to TRBJ1-2; 8 bases are shared with TRBD1. Germline assignment: CDR1 MNHEY and CDR2 SVGAGI. The CDR3 totals 15 residues. V shed 7 bases and J 6 bases; nucleotides not matched to a gene: 13.

This chain links TRBV6-5 with TRBJ1-5, with D hard to call. In germline, CDR1 is MNHEY, CDR2 SVGAGI. With 0 bases removed from V and 6 bases from J, the gap between germline ends came to 15 bases. The CDR3 runs 16 residues. CDR3 sequence: CASSYSTPRRGQPQHF. In DNA form, the CDR3 reads TGTGCCAGCAGTTACTCGACACCACGCCGGGGTCAGCCCCAGCATTTT.

The rearrangement joins TRBV25-1 to TRBJ2-5, with a tentative D call TRBD2 (6 bases). The CDR3 spans 18 residues. Between the trimmed V and J ends, which lost 2 bases and 2 bases, there was a span of 21 bases. Germline lookup yields CDR1 MGHDK and CDR2 SYGVNS. The chain's CDR3 is CASSETYSREAAQETQYF. The DNA for the CDR3 is TGTGCCAGCAGTGAAACCTATTCCAGGGAGGCAGCTCAAGAGACCCAGTACTTC.

The chain joins TRBV13 to TRBJ1-4, with unresolved D. Deletions cut 0 bases from V and 6 bases from J, with 8 bases between. Per the germline V gene, CDR1 is PRHDT and CDR2 is FYEKMQ (reference sequence). The CDR3 length is 14 residues. As DNA, the CDR3 is TGTGCCAGCAGCTTAGGTGCAGCTCATGAAAAACTGTTTTTT. As protein: CASSLGAAHEKLFF.

The J gene is TRBJ2-2, the V gene TRBV6-5; the D gene is possibly TRBD2 (5 bases). This CDR3 spans 15 amino acids. V was cut by 5 bases and J by 1 base, with 11 bases left in between. Germline V gives CDR1 MNHEY, CDR2 SVGAGI. DNA of the CDR3: TGTGCCAGCAGTATACTAAGCGGGAACACCGGGGAGCTGTTTTTT. Its translation is CASSILSGNTGELFF.

The gene calls are TRBV20-1 and TRBJ1-1; no definite D call. V lost 0 bases and J lost 6, with 5 bases in between. The CDR3 has 11 residues. Germline lookup yields CDR1 DFQATT and CDR2 SNEGSKA (reference sequence). CDR3 sequence: CSARDLAEAFF. Written as DNA, the CDR3 is TGCAGTGCTAGAGATCTCGCTGAAGCTTTCTTT.

The V gene is TRBV15, the J gene TRBJ1-5; D not certain. Trimming shortened V by 6 bases and J by 2 bases, and 17 bases separated the two germline ends. Germline V gives CDR1 LNHNV, CDR2 YYDKDF (reference sequence). The CDR3 runs to 16 residues. This chain's CDR3 is CATSEGELGGNQPQHF. CDR3 nucleotide sequence: TGTGCCACCAGTGAAGGTGAATTGGGTGGCAATCAGCCCCAGCATTTT.

The rearrangement links TRBV28 to TRBJ2-5, with 9 bases aligning to TRBD1. Trimming at V came to 6 bases and at J to 5 bases, leaving 7 bases not matched to a gene. The CDR3 is made up of 14 amino acids. Per the germline V gene, CDR1 is MDHEN and CDR2 is SYDVKM. The DNA for the CDR3 is TGTGCCAGCAGCCGGACAGGGGTCTGGGAGACCCAGTACTTC. Translation gives CASSRTGVWETQYF.

The chain employs TRBV7-9 and TRBJ2-5; D not certain. The length of the CDR3 is 15 residues. The V gene's germline CDR1 is SEHNR and CDR2 FQNEAQ (reference sequence). Trimming removed 6 bases at V and 1 base at J, with 15 bases between. CDR3 bases: TGTGCCAGCAGGGACGACATAACGCTCCAAGAGACCCAGTACTTC. Its protein product is CASRDDITLQETQYF.

The rearrangement links TRBV4-3 to TRBJ2-2; D is perhaps TRBD1 (5 bases). V was shortened by 0 bases and J by 1 base, with 12 bases between the two germline ends. Germline CDR1 LGHNA, CDR2 YSLEER. The CDR3 has 17 amino acids. CDR3: CASSQDAGHGNTGELFF. The CDR3 nucleotides are TGCGCCAGCAGCCAAGATGCAGGACATGGGAACACCGGGGAGCTGTTTTTT.

The chain combines TRBV19 with TRBJ2-7; 9 bases line up with TRBD1. The CDR3 is 14 amino acids. The V gene's germline CDR1 is LNHDA and CDR2 SQIVND (reference sequence). The J segment lost 3 bases and the V segment lost 10 bases, leaving 10 bases of the junction unmatched. CDR3 in DNA: TGTGCCACCCAATCGACAGGGGGTATCTACGAGCAGTACTTC. As protein: CATQSTGGIYEQYF.

This chain connects TRBV29-1 to TRBJ2-5, with TRBD2 matching over 9 bases. CDR1 SQVTM and CDR2 ANQGSEA come from the germline V gene. CDR3 size: 14 residues. V shed 7 bases and J 3 bases; nucleotides not matched to a gene: 9. This CDR3 is CSGVDVAGEETQYF. DNA of the CDR3: TGCAGCGGCGTCGATGTAGCGGGAGAAGAGACCCAGTACTTC. Supplemented by reference TRBV29-1 and TRBJ2-5, the full variable domain reads SAVISQKPSRDICQRGTSLTIQCQVDSQVTMMFWYRQQPGQSLTLIATANQGSEATYESGFVIDKFPISRPNLTFSTLTVSNMSPEDSSIYLCSGVDVAGEETQYFGPGTRLLVL.

A single count supports this clone. The chain links TRBV28 to TRBJ1-2; tentatively, D is TRBD1 (6 bases). The CDR3 is 13 residues long. Germline CDR1 MDHEN, CDR2 SYDVKM. The V end was cut by 2 bases, the J end by 4 bases, with 8 bases between. Here the CDR3 DNA reads TGTGCCAGCAGTTTAGGGGGGGCCTATGGCTACACCTTC. Its protein is CASSLGGAYGYTF.

V gene TRBV9 combines with J gene TRBJ2-1; D is possibly TRBD2 (6 bases). The CDR3 covers 15 residues. Trimming removed 3 bases at V and 7 bases at J, with 17 bases between. CDR1 and CDR2 from the germline V gene are SGDLS and YYNGEE. As DNA, the CDR3 is TGTGCCAGCAGCGCCCATGCCAGGGAGGATAATGAGCAGTTCTTC. This sequence encodes CASSAHAREDNEQFF. Variable domain in full (rest from reference TRBV9 and TRBJ2-1): DSGVTQTPKHLITATGQRVTLRCSPRSGDLSVYWYQQSLDQGLQFLIQYYNGEERAKGNILERFSAQQFPDLHSELNLSSLELGDSALYFCASSAHAREDNEQFFGPGTRLTVL.

This chain joins TRBV19 and TRBJ2-3; D is ambiguous. The CDR3 length is 13 residues. The ends were cut back, 0 bases at V and 5 bases at J, with 6 bases in the middle. Germline lookup yields CDR1 LNHDA and CDR2 SQIVND (reference sequence). CDR3 sequence: CASSIDFGDTQYF. The CDR3 coding sequence is TGTGCCAGTAGTATAGATTTTGGAGATACGCAGTATTTT.

The chain recombines TRBV13 with TRBJ1-2; D may be TRBD1 (5 bases). The CDR3 has 13 residues. V lost 5 bases to trimming and J lost 4 bases, with 11 bases between them. Looked up from germline, CDR1 is PRHDT and CDR2 is FYEKMQ (reference sequence). Here the CDR3 reads CASSPQGPYGYTF. CDR3 nucleotide sequence: TGTGCCAGCAGCCCGCAGGGTCCCTATGGCTACACCTTC.

This chain joins TRBV10-1 and TRBJ2-7; D may correspond to TRBD1 or TRBD2 (6 bases each). The CDR3 loop spans 13 amino acids. Between the trimmed V and J ends, which lost 2 bases and 4 bases, there was a span of 9 bases. Germline V gene data show CDR1 as WNHNN and CDR2 as SYGVQD (reference sequence). The CDR3 coding sequence is TGCGCCAGCAGTGAGAAGGGGGGTTACGAGCAGTACTTC. Translating it yields CASSEKGGYEQYF.

The gene calls are TRBV10-3 and TRBJ1-5, with TRBD1 as a possible D gene (5 bases). Germline V gives CDR1 ENHRY, CDR2 SYGVKD. V was trimmed by 2 bases and J by 3 bases, leaving 11 bases between them. This CDR3 comprises 15 residues. The CDR3: CAISEGAAHNQPQHF. The CDR3 DNA sequence: TGTGCCATCAGTGAGGGGGCAGCCCACAATCAGCCCCAGCATTTT.

The chain uses TRBV19 and TRBJ1-5, with D possibly being TRBD1 (6 bases). V was cut by 3 bases and J by 1 base, with 16 bases left in between. The CDR3 runs 17 residues. Per the germline V gene, CDR1 is LNHDA and CDR2 is SQIVND (reference sequence). CDR3: CASSITSGELSNQPQHF. The CDR3 bases are TGTGCCAGTAGTATCACGTCAGGGGAGTTGAGCAATCAGCCCCAGCATTTT.

The chain has TRBV19 and TRBJ2-7; 10 positions agree with TRBD2. Germline trimming cut 4 bases from V and 4 bases from J; bases unmatched to any gene: 4. Looked up from germline, CDR1 is LNHDA and CDR2 is SQIVND (reference sequence). This CDR3 is built from 14 residues. The DNA of the CDR3 is TGTGCCAGTAGTACGGCTAGCGGGAGTTACGAGCAGTACTTC. This translates into CASSTASGSYEQYF. Full variable domain (rest looked up from reference TRBV19 and TRBJ2-7): DGGITQSPKYLFRKEGQNVTLSCEQNLNHDAMYWYRQDPGQGLRLIYYSQIVNDFQKGDIAEGYSVSREKKESFPLTVTSAQKNPTAFYLCASSTASGSYEQYFGPGTRLTVT.

This clone was picked up one time. The CDR3 DNA is TGTGCCAGCAGAACCCCCACTAGAGCCTACGAGCAGTACTTC. This gives the protein CASRTPTRAYEQYF. This chain connects TRBV28 to TRBJ2-7; maybe TRBD2 (5 bases). The CDR3 covers 14 residues. With 6 bases removed from V and 2 bases from J, the gap between germline ends came to 14 bases. CDR1 MDHEN and CDR2 SYDVKM come from the germline V gene.